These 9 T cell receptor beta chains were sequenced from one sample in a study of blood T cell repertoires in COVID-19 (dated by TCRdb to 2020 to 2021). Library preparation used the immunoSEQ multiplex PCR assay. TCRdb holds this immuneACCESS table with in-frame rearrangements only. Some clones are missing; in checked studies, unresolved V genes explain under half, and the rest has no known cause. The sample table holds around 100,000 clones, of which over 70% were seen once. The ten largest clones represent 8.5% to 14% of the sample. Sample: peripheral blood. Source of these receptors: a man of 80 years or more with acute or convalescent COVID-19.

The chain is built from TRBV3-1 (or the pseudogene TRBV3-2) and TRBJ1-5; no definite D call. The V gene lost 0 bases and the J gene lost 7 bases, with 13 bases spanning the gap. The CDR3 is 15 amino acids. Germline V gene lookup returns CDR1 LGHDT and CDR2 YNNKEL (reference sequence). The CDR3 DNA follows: TGTGCCAGCAGCCAAGATAGCTGGGTGGAGCAGCCCCAGCATTTT. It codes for CASSQDSWVEQPQHF.

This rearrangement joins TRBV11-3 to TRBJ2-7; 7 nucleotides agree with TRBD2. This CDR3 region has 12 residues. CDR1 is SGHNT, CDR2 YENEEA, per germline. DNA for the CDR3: TGTGCTGATTGGGACGGGACTACAGAGCAGTACTTC. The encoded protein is CADWDGTTEQYF.

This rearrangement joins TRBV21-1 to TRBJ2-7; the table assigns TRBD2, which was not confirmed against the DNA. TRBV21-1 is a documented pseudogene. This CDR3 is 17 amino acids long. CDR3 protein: CASTKPNRTSGIYEQYF. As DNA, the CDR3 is TGTGCCAGCACCAAGCCAAATCGGACTAGCGGGATCTACGAGCAGTACTTC.

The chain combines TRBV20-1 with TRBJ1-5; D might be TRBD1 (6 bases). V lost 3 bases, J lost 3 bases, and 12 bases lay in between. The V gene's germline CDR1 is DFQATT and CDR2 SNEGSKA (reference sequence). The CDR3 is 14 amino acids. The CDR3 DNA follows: TGCAGTGCTAGTGGGCAGGGGACCAATCAGCCCCAGCATTTT. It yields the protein CSASGQGTNQPQHF.

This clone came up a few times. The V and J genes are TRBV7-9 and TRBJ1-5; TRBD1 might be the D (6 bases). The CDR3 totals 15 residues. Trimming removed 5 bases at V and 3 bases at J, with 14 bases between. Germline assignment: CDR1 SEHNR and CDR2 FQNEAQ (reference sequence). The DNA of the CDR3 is TGTGCCAGCAGCCCCGGAACAGGGATCAATCAGCCCCAGCATTTT. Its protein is CASSPGTGINQPQHF.

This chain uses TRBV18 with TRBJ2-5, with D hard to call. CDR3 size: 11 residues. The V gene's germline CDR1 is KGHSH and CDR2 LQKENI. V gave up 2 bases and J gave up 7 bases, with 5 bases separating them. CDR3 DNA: TGTGCCAGCTCACCAAGAGGGACCCAGTACTTC. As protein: CASSPRGTQYF.

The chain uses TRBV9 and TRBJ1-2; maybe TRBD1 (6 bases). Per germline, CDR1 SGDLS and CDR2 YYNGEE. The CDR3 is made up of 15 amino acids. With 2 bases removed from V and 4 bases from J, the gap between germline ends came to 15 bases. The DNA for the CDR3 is TGTGCCAGCAGCGTGGGAGACAGGTCCCTCTATGGCTACACCTTC. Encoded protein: CASSVGDRSLYGYTF.

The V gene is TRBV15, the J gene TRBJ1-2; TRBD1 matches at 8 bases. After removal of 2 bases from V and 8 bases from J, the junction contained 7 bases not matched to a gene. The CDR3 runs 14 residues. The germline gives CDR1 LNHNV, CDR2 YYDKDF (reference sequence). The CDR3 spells CATSRMQGAEGYTF. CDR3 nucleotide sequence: TGTGCCACCAGCAGAATGCAGGGGGCAGAAGGCTACACCTTC. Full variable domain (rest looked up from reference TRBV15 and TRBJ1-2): DAMVIQNPRYQVTQFGKPVTLSCSQTLNHNVMYWYQQKSSQAPKLLFHYYDKDFNNEADTPDNFQSRRPNTSFCFLDIRSPGLGDTAMYLCATSRMQGAEGYTFGSGTRLTVV.

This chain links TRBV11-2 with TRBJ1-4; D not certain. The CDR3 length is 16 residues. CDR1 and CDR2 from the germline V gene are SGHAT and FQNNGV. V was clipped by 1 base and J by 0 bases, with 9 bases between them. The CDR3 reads CASSLGHGATNEKLFF. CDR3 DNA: TGTGCCAGCAGCTTAGGCCACGGGGCAACTAATGAAAAACTGTTTTTT.